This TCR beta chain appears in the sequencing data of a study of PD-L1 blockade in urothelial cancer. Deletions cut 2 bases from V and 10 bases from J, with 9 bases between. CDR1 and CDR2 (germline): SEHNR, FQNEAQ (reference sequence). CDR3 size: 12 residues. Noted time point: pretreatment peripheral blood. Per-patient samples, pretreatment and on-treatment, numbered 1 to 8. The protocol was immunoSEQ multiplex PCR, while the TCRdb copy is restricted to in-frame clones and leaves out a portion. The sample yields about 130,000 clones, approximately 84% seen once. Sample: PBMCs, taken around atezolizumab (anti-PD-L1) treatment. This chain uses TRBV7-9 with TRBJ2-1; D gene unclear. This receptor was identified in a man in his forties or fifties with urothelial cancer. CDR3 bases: TGTGCCAGCAGCTTATCAACAATCGAGCAGTTCTTC. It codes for CASSLSTIEQFF.